Sequencing of this T cell receptor (beta chain) was carried out in a study of T-cell reconstitution after alpha-beta-depleted transplantation in children. During its preparation, the TCRbeta library received unique molecular identifiers. Each CDR3 protein gets one entry after TCRdb re-called the PCR reads with MiXCR. Of roughly 170,000 distinct CDR3 sequences in the sample, roughly 6.8% were seen once. This clonotype was counted many times. V shed 6 bases and J 4 bases; nucleotides not matched to a gene: 4. CDR3 length equals 13 residues. This receptor was identified in a human donor who donated a stem cell graft to a child with Wiskott-Aldrich syndrome. This specimen was PBMCs from the stem cell graft donor, taken from the stem cell graft. The V gene is TRBV12-3 or TRBV12-4, the J gene TRBJ1-2; 8 bases are a match to TRBD1. Here the CDR3 DNA reads TGTGCCAGCAGATTGACAGGGGCCTATGGCTACACCTTC. This sequence encodes CASRLTGAYGYTF.